The 23 T cell receptor beta chains reported below all come from one sample, sequenced in a study of CD8 T cells in Susac syndrome. About 0.5 to 1 ug RNA was reverse transcribed with random hexamers. MiXCR was run by TCRdb on the immunoSEQ multiplex PCR reads, yielding one entry per CDR3 protein. The sample holds about 130,000 distinct CDR3 sequences; around nine tenths are singletons and the top ten take around 0.25%. Material: CD8+ T cells from PBMCs. The origin of the receptors is a human donor with multiple sclerosis.

The chain links TRBV5-6 to TRBJ2-2; unclear D gene. This CDR3 region has 13 residues. The germline CDR1 and CDR2 sequences are SGHDT and YYEEEE. Trimming cost V 1 base and J 4 bases, with 5 bases left between them. CDR3 DNA: TGTGCCAGCAGCTTGTGGATCACCGGGGAGCTGTTTTTT. This codes for CASSLWITGELFF.

The chain links TRBV24-1 to TRBJ2-1, with 9 bases aligning to TRBD2. Germline CDR1 and CDR2: KGHDR and SFDVKD. V lost 4 bases and J lost 10; bases outside the gene matches: 4. The CDR3 contains 13 residues. The CDR3 protein is CATSDLTSGEQFF. The CDR3 region has the DNA TGTGCCACCAGTGACCTGACTAGCGGAGAGCAGTTCTTC.

This chain connects TRBV7-9 to TRBJ2-3, with 9 nucleotides matching TRBD1. Germline V gene sequence: CDR1 SEHNR, CDR2 FQNEAQ (reference sequence). Trimming took 4 bases from V and 0 from J; bases not matched to a gene: 8. The CDR3 runs 17 residues. DNA of the CDR3: TGTGCCAGCAGCTCACCCACCGGGACAGGGAGCACAGATACGCAGTATTTT. This encodes CASSSPTGTGSTDTQYF.

The chain couples TRBV29-1 to TRBJ1-1; 7 nucleotides align to TRBD1. CDR1 and CDR2 from the germline V gene are SQVTM and ANQGSEA. V was pared by 4 bases and J by 5 bases, with 7 bases of the junction left unmatched. This CDR3 has 13 residues. In nucleotides, the CDR3 is TGCAGCGTTGCAACAGGGGAGAGAACTGAAGCTTTCTTT. This gives the protein CSVATGERTEAFF. The variable domain in full, completed from reference TRBV29-1 and TRBJ1-1, reads SAVISQKPSRDICQRGTSLTIQCQVDSQVTMMFWYRQQPGQSLTLIATANQGSEATYESGFVIDKFPISRPNLTFSTLTVSNMSPEDSSIYLCSVATGERTEAFFGQGTRLTVV.

This clonotype was observed a handful of times. This chain connects TRBV6-2 or TRBV6-3 to TRBJ2-4; weak D call: TRBD1 (6 bases). V dropped 4 bases and J dropped 5 bases, with 15 bases sitting between them. The CDR3 totals 15 residues. CDR1 and CDR2 (germline): MNHEY, SVGEGT. The CDR3 region has the DNA TGTGCCAGCAGTTCCCCAGACAGGTTCGAAAACATTCAGTACTTC. Translated: CASSSPDRFENIQYF.

This chain joins TRBV9 and TRBJ2-1, with D unclear. The CDR3 runs to 18 residues. Trimming pared 4 bases from V and 0 bases from J, leaving 20 bases between. CDR1 is SGDLS and CDR2 is YYNGEE in the germline V gene. The CDR3 sequence is CASSINSGASSSYNEQFF. In nucleotides, the CDR3 is TGTGCCAGCAGCATAAATAGTGGTGCTTCGAGCTCCTACAATGAGCAGTTCTTC.

V is TRBV12-3 or TRBV12-4 and J is TRBJ2-5; TRBD1 matches at 11 bases. CDR3 length equals 15 residues. Trimming removed 5 bases from V and 1 base from J; junction bases left unmatched: 3. The CDR3 protein is CASSGTGGSQETQYF. CDR3 nucleotides: TGTGCCAGCAGTGGGACAGGGGGATCCCAAGAGACCCAGTACTTC.

This sequence joins TRBV29-1 and TRBJ2-1, with 13 bases that match TRBD2. The junction had 3 bases not matched to a gene; V was cut back by 4 bases and J by 6 bases. Germline V CDR1 and CDR2: SQVTM, ANQGSEA. The CDR3 has 14 amino acids. The CDR3 sequence: CSVVGTSGTNEQFF. CDR3 sequence (DNA): TGCAGCGTTGTGGGGACTAGCGGGACCAATGAGCAGTTCTTC.

The J gene is TRBJ2-1, the V gene TRBV29-1, with D hard to call. The CDR3 has 10 residues. Germline V gene sequence: CDR1 SQVTM, CDR2 ANQGSEA. The germline V and J ends were trimmed by 4 bases and 10 bases, with 8 bases remaining between them. As DNA, the CDR3 is TGCAGCGTTGCAGCAGGCGAGCAGTTCTTC. Amino acid sequence: CSVAAGEQFF.

The CDR3 nucleotides read TGTGCCAGCAGTGATCTGACAGGGGTTGGCTACACCTTC. The encoded protein is CASSDLTGVGYTF. This chain links TRBV6-6 with TRBJ1-2, with 8 bases that match TRBD1. There are 13 residues in the CDR3. CDR1 and CDR2 (germline): MNHNY, SVGAGI (reference sequence). V was pared by 5 bases and J by 7 bases, with 6 bases of the junction left unmatched.

This chain connects TRBV10-3 to TRBJ2-2; maybe TRBD2 (6 bases). V lost 6 bases and J lost 1, with 15 bases in between. The V gene's germline CDR1 is ENHRY and CDR2 SYGVKD. The CDR3 consists of 16 residues. The DNA of the CDR3 is TGTGCCATCAGGGATCTATCGGGAGAGAACACCGGGGAGCTGTTTTTT. Its translation: CAIRDLSGENTGELFF.

The V gene is TRBV24-1, the J gene TRBJ2-3, with D perhaps being TRBD1 or TRBD2 (6 bases each). There are 17 residues in the CDR3. The germline V gene has CDR1 KGHDR and CDR2 SFDVKD. V was trimmed by 2 bases and J by 6 bases, leaving 20 bases between them. DNA for the CDR3: TGTGCCACCAGTGATTCCCGGGGGCAGGGAGGCTTTGATACGCAGTATTTT. Encoded protein: CATSDSRGQGGFDTQYF.

The DNA for the CDR3 is TGTGCCAGCAGCTACCGGACAGTGAACTATGGCTACACCTTC. It encodes CASSYRTVNYGYTF. The V and J genes are TRBV5-6 and TRBJ1-2; D might be TRBD1 (6 bases). The V and J ends lost 3 bases and 2 bases respectively, with 11 bases between them. This CDR3 has 14 residues. Germline CDR1 and CDR2: SGHDT and YYEEEE.

This clonotype was detected a few times. This chain joins TRBV6-2 or TRBV6-3 and TRBJ2-7; maybe TRBD1 (5 bases). This CDR3 is built from 12 residues. Germline V gives CDR1 MNHEY, CDR2 SVGEGT. Trimming pared 5 bases from V and 2 bases from J, leaving 7 bases between. CDR3 coding DNA: TGTGCCAGCAGTCTGACAGCCTACGAGCAGTACTTC. Translated: CASSLTAYEQYF.

The gene calls are TRBV27 and TRBJ1-5; D is perhaps TRBD1 (6 bases). From germline, CDR1 is MNHEY and CDR2 SMNVEV (reference sequence). The CDR3 contains 15 residues. Trimming removed 6 bases at V and 1 base at J, with 13 bases between. The CDR3 nucleotides read TGTGCCAGCAGGGGGGGGCCCGGGAGCAATCAGCCCCAGCATTTT. Translation gives CASRGGPGSNQPQHF.

The J gene is TRBJ2-2, the V gene TRBV29-1; no reliable D call. The CDR3 runs to 12 residues. Germline CDR1 SQVTM, CDR2 ANQGSEA. V lost 6 bases, J lost 6 bases, and 11 bases lay in between. CDR3 loop: CSVAEGSGELFF. The CDR3 DNA follows: TGCAGCGTCGCAGAAGGGTCCGGGGAGCTGTTTTTT.

V and J are TRBV7-9 and TRBJ1-1, with TRBD1 identical over 9 bases. From germline, CDR1 is SEHNR and CDR2 FQNEAQ (reference sequence). Trimming took 5 bases from V and 4 from J; bases not matched to a gene: 8. CDR3 length: 15 amino acids. CDR3 DNA: TGTGCCAGCAGCCTATCACAGGGGGCACGCACTGAAGCTTTCTTT. It translates to CASSLSQGARTEAFF.

The chain combines TRBV13 with TRBJ2-5; 10 nucleotides line up with TRBD2. The V gene's germline CDR1 is PRHDT and CDR2 FYEKMQ (reference sequence). The CDR3 contains 14 residues. Trimming at V came to 5 bases and at J to 0 bases, leaving 0 bases not matched to a gene. Here the CDR3 DNA reads TGTGCCAGCAGCGGACTAGCGGACCAAGAGACCCAGTACTTC. Protein: CASSGLADQETQYF.

The chain uses TRBV29-1 and TRBJ2-7; D is ambiguous. Trimming took off 5 bases at V and 4 bases at J, with 9 bases between the two ends. This CDR3 comprises 11 residues. Germline V gives CDR1 SQVTM, CDR2 ANQGSEA. In nucleotides, the CDR3 is TGCAGCGTTTTTATGGGGTACGAGCAGTACTTC. Protein product: CSVFMGYEQYF.

This clonotype is a singleton in its sample. V and J are TRBV19 and TRBJ2-5; 9 bases are a match to TRBD2. The CDR3 runs 14 residues. V lost 4 bases, J lost 10 bases, and 10 bases stayed unmatched. The germline CDR1 and CDR2 sequences are LNHDA and SQIVND (reference sequence). Here the CDR3 reads CASSTSAGGRDQYF. The CDR3 region has the DNA TGTGCCAGTAGTACCTCAGCGGGCGGGAGGGACCAGTACTTC.

CDR3 sequence: CATRSGDEQYF. DNA of the CDR3: TGTGCCACGCGGAGTGGCGACGAGCAGTACTTC. The chain joins TRBV7-9 to TRBJ2-7; no clear D gene. CDR3 size: 11 residues. Germline V lookup: CDR1 SEHNR, CDR2 FQNEAQ (reference sequence). With 10 bases removed from V and 5 bases from J, the gap between germline ends came to 12 bases.

The rearrangement links TRBV28 to TRBJ2-7; TRBD2 agrees at 12 bases. After removal of 11 bases from V and 6 bases from J, the junction contained 11 bases not matched to a gene. The germline gives CDR1 MDHEN, CDR2 SYDVKM. The CDR3 spans 14 residues. The CDR3 bases are TGTGCCTCCGGGCTAGCGGGAGGGCCCGGCGAGCAGTACTTC. Amino acid sequence: CASGLAGGPGEQYF. Combining the CDR3 with reference TRBV28 and TRBJ2-7 gives the whole variable domain DVKVTQSSRYLVKRTGEKVFLECVQDMDHENMFWYRQDPGLGLRLIYFSYDVKMKEKGDIPEGYSVSREKKERFSLILESASTNQTSMYLCASGLAGGPGEQYFGPGTRLTVT.

The V call is TRBV30, the J call TRBJ2-7; 15 nucleotides line up with TRBD2. Germline V gene lookup returns CDR1 GTSNPN and CDR2 SVGIG (reference sequence). V gave up 8 bases and J gave up 4 bases; unmatched junction bases: 18. This CDR3 comprises 18 residues. The chain's CDR3 is CAGEKTGWTSGGEYEQYF. The CDR3 DNA follows: TGTGCCGGGGAAAAGACAGGGTGGACTAGCGGGGGGGAATACGAGCAGTACTTC.